This passage covers 30 T cell receptor beta chains from one sample sequenced in a study of prognosis after radiotherapy for stage I lung cancer. Using two-round multiplex PCR, the authors amplified TCR beta CDR3 from genomic DNA. Each TRBV and TRBJ gene had its own primer in the first PCR round. TCRdb reprocessed the multiplex PCR reads via MiXCR and lists one record per CDR3 protein. This table has roughly 23,000 distinct CDR3 sequences, around 37% appearing once. The sample consisted of PBMCs, taken before or after stereotactic body radiation therapy (not recorded which). The receptors originated from a donor aged 50 or older with non-small cell lung cancer.

There are a few counts of this clonotype. The V and J genes are TRBV4-1 and TRBJ1-5; tentatively, D is TRBD1 (5 bases). V was cut by 0 bases and J by 6 bases, with 12 bases left in between. This CDR3 region has 15 residues. Germline V gene sequence: CDR1 MGHRA, CDR2 YSYEKL. The CDR3, as DNA: TGCGCCAGCAGCCAAGACGCAGGGATGGGTCAGCCCCAGCATTTT. This sequence encodes CASSQDAGMGQPQHF.

Turning to this clonotype: This sequence is one base from a far larger clone and is likely a read error. J is TRBJ1-3 and V is TRBV12-3 or TRBV12-4; D is ambiguous. There are 12 residues in the CDR3. Between the trimmed V and J ends, which lost 5 bases and 4 bases, there was a span of 6 bases. CDR3 bases: TGTGCCAGCAGTGATTTCGGAAACACCATATATTTT. Its protein product is CASSDFGNTIYF.

As regards this clonotype: This may arise from a read error, as a much more abundant clone is one base away. This chain connects TRBV29-1 to TRBJ2-5; unclear D gene. The germline CDR1 and CDR2 sequences are SQVTM and ANQGSEA. The CDR3 spans 13 residues. Here the CDR3 DNA reads TGCAGCGTTGACATATCAACCCAAGATACCCAGTACTTC. It encodes CSVDISTQDTQYF. Filled out from reference TRBV29-1 and TRBJ2-5, the complete variable domain reads SAVISQKPSRDICQRGTSLTIQCQVDSQVTMMFWYRQQPGQSLTLIATANQGSEATYESGFVIDKFPISRPNLTFSTLTVSNMSPEDSSIYLCSVDISTQDTQYFGPGTRLLVL.

This clonotype was found many times. This rearrangement joins TRBV5-4 to TRBJ2-5; 9 nucleotides align to TRBD2. Trimming removed 10 bases from V and 2 bases from J; junction bases left unmatched: 15. Looked up from germline, CDR1 is SGHNT and CDR2 is YYREEE (reference sequence). The CDR3 consists of 16 residues. The CDR3 DNA sequence: TGTGCCTCCTTTTATGGCGGGAGGGCCGGACAAGAGACCCAGTACTTC. Amino acids: CASFYGGRAGQETQYF.

The J gene is TRBJ2-3, the V gene TRBV12-3 or TRBV12-4, with TRBD2 matching 11 bases. The CDR3 spans 16 residues. Germline trimming cut 5 bases from V and 2 bases from J; bases unmatched to any gene: 6. CDR3 coding DNA: TGTGCCAGCAGTACCACTAGCGGGGGATCCACAGATACGCAGTATTTT. This encodes CASSTTSGGSTDTQYF.

This clonotype appeared many times. The rearrangement links TRBV7-6 to TRBJ2-7, with 10 positions matching TRBD2. The CDR3 length is 17 residues. Trimming cost V 1 base and J 0 bases; bases outside gene matches: 6. In germline, CDR1 is SGHVS, CDR2 FNYEAQ. This chain's CDR3 is CASSLEGPSGSSYEQYF. CDR3 bases: TGTGCCAGCAGCTTAGAGGGTCCTAGCGGGAGCTCCTACGAGCAGTACTTC.

This clonotype has a handful of counts. This clone may be a read error of a much larger clone one base away. The chain combines TRBV27 with TRBJ2-2, with TRBD1 as a possible D gene (5 bases). V lost 6 bases and J 7 bases, leaving 15 bases between the germline ends. The CDR3 runs to 14 residues. In germline, CDR1 is MNHEY, CDR2 SMNVEV (reference sequence). The CDR3 region is CASRIGRANGELFF. The CDR3 DNA reads TGTGCCAGCAGGATAGGCAGGGCTAACGGGGAGCTGTTTTTT.

V and J are TRBV6-5 and TRBJ1-6; D ambiguous. The CDR3 length is 14 residues. The V gene's germline CDR1 is MNHEY and CDR2 SVGAGI. Trimming cost V 1 base and J 7 bases, with 8 bases left between them. In DNA form, the CDR3 reads TGTGCCAGCAGTTACTACAGATTAAATTCACCCCTCCACTTT. It codes for CASSYYRLNSPLHF.

As for this clonotype: A single base separates this from a much larger clone, so it may be a read error. The J gene is TRBJ2-5, the V gene TRBV6-1; D not resolved. The CDR3 covers 12 residues. The ends were cut back, 4 bases at V and 4 bases at J, with 7 bases in the middle. Germline V CDR1 and CDR2: MNHNS, SASEGT. CDR3 sequence reads: CASSGPRETQYF. DNA of the CDR3: TGTGCCAGCAGTGGGCCGAGAGAGACCCAGTACTTC.

This clonotype ranks as medium-sized. The chain employs TRBV19 and TRBJ2-7; weak D call: TRBD2 (6 bases). This CDR3 comprises 15 residues. The germline CDR1 and CDR2 sequences are LNHDA and SQIVND (reference sequence). Trimming pared 1 base from V and 5 bases from J, leaving 15 bases between. The CDR3 here is CASSIGSGRDDEQYF. The CDR3 DNA sequence: TGTGCCAGTAGTATAGGGAGCGGGCGGGATGACGAGCAGTACTTC.

The chain carries TRBV6-1 and TRBJ1-6, with TRBD1 as a possible D gene (5 bases). CDR3 length: 14 residues. Trimming removed 11 bases from V and 10 bases from J, with 21 bases in between. CDR1 is MNHNS and CDR2 is SASEGT in the germline V gene. The CDR3 loop is CAAGASQARSPLHF. The CDR3 bases are TGTGCCGCCGGGGCGTCGCAGGCGCGATCACCCCTCCACTTT.

This clonotype was seen many times. The chain links TRBV28 to TRBJ1-4; D remains unclear. There are 13 residues in the CDR3. Per germline, CDR1 MDHEN and CDR2 SYDVKM. V was trimmed by 6 bases and J by 6 bases, leaving 11 bases between them. CDR3 region: CASSLAADEKLFF. The CDR3 nucleotides read TGTGCCAGCAGCTTGGCCGCTGATGAAAAACTGTTTTTT.

V is TRBV11-3 and J is TRBJ2-7; D not certain. Germline assignment: CDR1 SGHNT and CDR2 YENEEA. The CDR3 totals 15 residues. The CDR3 nucleotides read TGTGCTATCAGCTTAGATGGGTTTAGCTCCTACGAGCAGTACTTC. Protein sequence: CAISLDGFSSYEQYF.

Ten or more counts support this clonotype. The genes are TRBV19 and TRBJ1-2; 10 positions match TRBD1. Germline CDR1 LNHDA, CDR2 SQIVND (reference sequence). This CDR3 has 14 residues. With 5 bases clipped from V and 7 bases from J, the junction kept 7 bases outside the gene matches. CDR3 protein: CASSPATGGFGYTF. The CDR3, as DNA: TGTGCCAGTAGTCCGGCGACAGGGGGCTTTGGCTACACCTTC.

This clonotype was picked up many times. The V call is TRBV12-3 or TRBV12-4, the J call TRBJ2-1; D call uncertain. The CDR3 is 13 residues long. The V end was cut by 6 bases, the J end by 8 bases, with 14 bases between. The CDR3, as DNA: TGTGCCAGCAGCACACGCACGGCAGATGAGCAGTTCTTC. Its translation: CASSTRTADEQFF.

Concerning this clonotype: This sequence is one base from a far larger clone and is likely a read error. The chain couples TRBV7-9 to TRBJ2-1, with D perhaps TRBD1 (6 bases). CDR1 is SEHNR, CDR2 FQNEAQ, per germline (reference sequence). There are 13 residues in the CDR3. CDR3 sequence: CASSLQGWNEEFF. CDR3 in DNA: TGTGCCAGCAGCTTACAGGGGTGGAATGAGGAGTTCTTC.

The chain is built from TRBV20-1 and TRBJ2-1; D uncertain. This CDR3 has 11 amino acids. Germline CDR1 and CDR2: DFQATT and SNEGSKA (reference sequence). V gave up 6 bases and J gave up 6 bases, with 9 bases separating them. In nucleotides, the CDR3 is TGCAGTGCACTCCGTTTCAATGAGCAGTTCTTC. It encodes CSALRFNEQFF.

This clonotype showed up many times. The V call is TRBV7-8, the J call TRBJ1-2; D gene ambiguous. The CDR3 contains 12 residues. Germline CDR1 SGHVS, CDR2 FQNEAQ. Trimming left V 4 bases short and J 10 bases short, with 13 bases between. The CDR3 DNA sequence: TGTGCCAGCAGCTCTCAGACGTTGGTCTACACCTTC. It is translated as CASSSQTLVYTF. The full variable domain, rest sourced from reference TRBV7-8 and TRBJ1-2, is GAGVSQSPRYKVAKRGQDVALRCDPISGHVSLFWYQQALGQGPEFLTYFQNEAQLDKSGLPSDRFFAERPEGSVSTLKIQRTQQEDSAVYLCASSSQTLVYTFGSGTRLTVV.

V and J are TRBV19 and TRBJ1-1, with 10 bases identical to TRBD1. V trimming: 6 bases; J trimming: 5 bases; junction bases outside the gene matches: 12. The CDR3 length is 16 residues. Germline lookup yields CDR1 LNHDA and CDR2 SQIVND (reference sequence). The CDR3: CASSSGTGARNTEAFF. CDR3 nucleotide sequence: TGTGCCAGTAGCTCTGGGACAGGGGCCCGAAATACTGAAGCTTTCTTT.

This chain's CDR3 is CASRRGGTGTYEQYF. The CDR3 DNA is TGTGCCAGCAGACGAGGGGGGACAGGGACCTACGAGCAGTACTTC. The rearrangement links TRBV11-3 to TRBJ2-7, with 9 bases aligning to TRBD1. With V trimmed by 6 bases and J by 2 bases, 8 bases remained unmatched. The germline gives CDR1 SGHNT, CDR2 YENEEA. The CDR3 runs 15 residues. Full variable domain (missing parts from reference TRBV11-3 and TRBJ2-7): EAGVVQSPRYKIIEKKQPVAFWCNPISGHNTLYWYLQNLGQGPELLIRYENEEAVDDSQLPKDRFSAERLKGVDSTLKIQPAELGDSAVYLCASRRGGTGTYEQYFGPGTRLTVT.

This clonotype was recorded many times. The rearrangement joins TRBV2 to TRBJ1-1, with a tentative D call TRBD1 (6 bases). This CDR3 comprises 12 residues. With 6 bases removed from V and 8 bases from J, the gap between germline ends came to 13 bases. Germline V CDR1 and CDR2: SNHLY, FYNNEI. The CDR3 region is CASSHYRDEAFF. CDR3 bases: TGTGCCAGCAGCCATTACAGGGACGAAGCTTTCTTT. The complete variable domain, with remaining parts taken from reference TRBV2 and TRBJ1-1, reads EPEVTQTPSHQVTQMGQEVILRCVPISNHLYFYWYRQILGQKVEFLVSFYNNEISEKSEIFDDQFSVERPDGSNFTLKIRSTKLEDSAMYFCASSHYRDEAFFGQGTRLTVV.

This clonotype was counted many times. The rearrangement joins TRBV19 to TRBJ2-2; 8 positions match TRBD2. V shed 5 bases and J 4 bases; nucleotides not matched to a gene: 3. Germline CDR1 is LNHDA and CDR2 is SQIVND (reference sequence). The CDR3 is made up of 14 amino acids. The CDR3 spells CASSWLAGTGELFF. CDR3 DNA sequence: TGTGCCAGTAGTTGGCTAGCGGGCACCGGGGAGCTGTTTTTT.

This clonotype has at least ten counts. It may be a read error: a sequence one base away is much more abundant. The chain joins TRBV6-1 to TRBJ1-3; no firm D call. Germline CDR1 and CDR2: MNHNS and SASEGT. This CDR3 has 13 residues. This CDR3 is CASRQLSGNAIYF. The CDR3 bases are TGTGCCAGCAGGCAGCTCTCTGGAAACGCCATATATTTT.

In this sample, this clonotype turned up many times. The rearrangement joins TRBV5-6 to TRBJ1-5; D is perhaps TRBD1 (5 bases). Between the trimmed V and J ends, which lost 4 bases and 2 bases, there was a span of 16 bases. This CDR3 has 16 residues. Germline V gene sequence: CDR1 SGHDT, CDR2 YYEEEE. The CDR3 coding sequence is TGTGCCAGCAGCCGCTCGATTTTAGGGGGCAATCAGCCCCAGCATTTT. Protein product: CASSRSILGGNQPQHF.

This rearrangement joins TRBV12-3 or TRBV12-4 to TRBJ2-2; D gene unclear. V shed 6 bases and J shed 0 bases, with 2 bases lying between them. The CDR3 is 12 amino acids. The CDR3: CASSPNTGELFF. The CDR3 DNA reads TGTGCCAGCAGCCCGAACACCGGGGAGCTGTTTTTT.

With regard to this clonotype: An end of the junction does not agree with germline; a read error may underlie this. V and J are TRBV12-3 or TRBV12-4 and TRBJ2-7, with D maybe TRBD2 (7 bases). CDR3 length: 16 residues. CDR3: CARSYRERGGAYEQYF. CDR3 in DNA: TGTGCCAGAAGTTACAGGGAAAGGGGGGGAGCCTACGAGCAGTACTTC.

Notes on this clonotype: This likely traces to a read error, being one base from a far larger clone. The chain has TRBV9 and TRBJ2-5; possibly TRBD1 or TRBD2 for D (5 bases each). TRBJ2-1 matches the DNA end more closely, so the J call is doubtful. The CDR3 length is 15 residues. Per the germline V gene, CDR1 is SGDLS and CDR2 is YYNGEE. In DNA, the CDR3 is TGTGCCAGCAGTAGGGGAGTGACTACCGACAATGAGCAGTTCTTC. Amino acids: CASSRGVTTDNEQFF.

This chain connects TRBV7-3 to TRBJ2-3; a possible D gene is TRBD2 (5 bases). There are 16 residues in the CDR3. Trimming shortened V by 2 bases and J by 4 bases, and 16 bases separated the two germline ends. Germline V gene sequence: CDR1 SGHTA, CDR2 FQGTGA. The CDR3 nucleotides read TGTGCCAGCAGCTTATCTCGTGGGCTAGCCTCAGATACGCAGTATTTT. Translation: CASSLSRGLASDTQYF.

This clonotype was picked up many times. This sequence joins TRBV7-9 and TRBJ2-7; no reliable D call. The germline gives CDR1 SEHNR, CDR2 FQNEAQ (reference sequence). V shed 2 bases and J shed 7 bases, with 6 bases lying between them. There are 11 residues in the CDR3. This CDR3 is CASSLYGEQYF. CDR3 sequence (DNA): TGTGCCAGCAGCTTATACGGGGAGCAGTACTTC.

This clonotype was found many times. The J gene is TRBJ2-3, the V gene TRBV28, with 10 bases lining up with TRBD2. J was trimmed by 11 bases and V by 6 bases; bases with no gene match: 14. Germline assignment: CDR1 MDHEN and CDR2 SYDVKM. CDR3 length: 15 amino acids. The CDR3, as DNA: TGTGCCAGCAGCCGATTAGCGGGAGGACTCGGGGGGCAGTATTTT. Translation: CASSRLAGGLGGQYF.